This TCR beta chain was sequenced in a study of cytomegalovirus exposure and HLA in healthy donors. Study-wide context: An early data release held tens of millions of unique TCRs from HLA-typed donors. Of several hundred genotyped donors, roughly 81% grouped in the Caucasian-associated ancestry cluster. Broader study findings: As confirmed in vitro, three CMV-associated chains were specific for CMV antigens. Indistinguishability led to the exclusion of some V segments, TRBV6-2 and TRBV6-3 included.

PCR amplification relied on 60 Vbeta primers (plus 13 Jbeta primers). Repertoires were generated with immunoSEQ multiplex PCR, while TCRdb's copy carries only in-frame clones and drops some. The sample gives 150,000 to 200,000 clones, approximately 80% of which show up once; approximately 1.5% is in the top ten. The V and J ends lost 5 bases and 7 bases, in that order; junction bases with no gene match: 7. CDR1 and CDR2 from the germline V gene are SQVTM and ANQGSEA. The CDR3 covers 14 residues. To note about this clone: What it binds is not known.

What was sequenced was PBMCs. The chain employs TRBV29-1 and TRBJ2-7, with 14 bases aligning to TRBD2. The sequence derives from a woman under 30 in good health and CMV-seronegative. The CDR3 spells CSVTGTSGGGEQYF. CDR3 in DNA: TGCAGCGTTACCGGGACTAGCGGGGGAGGAGAGCAGTACTTC.